This TCR beta chain originates from a study of graft-versus-host responses after intestinal transplantation. Study-wide context: Once they had received anti-thymocyte globulin induction, all recipients took tacrolimus and steroids for roughly three years.

Notes on this clone: Its antigen remains unidentified.

Germline CDR1 is SGHKS and CDR2 is YYEKEE (reference sequence). With 3 bases removed from V and 1 base from J, the gap between germline ends came to 13 bases. This CDR3 spans 15 amino acids. Generated by immunoSEQ multiplex PCR, the TCRdb table keeps only in-frame clones and is missing some. Among some 46,000 clones listed, about 94% were seen once. Study observations and caveats: Within the allografts of patients who had graft-donor T cell macrochimerism, graft-versus-host to host-versus-graft clonal ratios were high. Early after transplant, HvG clones declined as circulating GvH clones peaked. GvH clones surfaced in recipient marrow, some emerging earlier in ileum or blood.

The chain employs TRBV5-5 and TRBJ1-2; D may be TRBD1 (6 bases). The TCR originated in a human patient who received an intestinal transplant, so some T cells may come from the graft donor. The sequences come from PBMCs, collected about 11 months after intestinal transplant. DNA for the CDR3: TGTGCCAGCAGCTCCGAGAGACAGGATAACTATGGCTACACCTTC. Translated: CASSSERQDNYGYTF.